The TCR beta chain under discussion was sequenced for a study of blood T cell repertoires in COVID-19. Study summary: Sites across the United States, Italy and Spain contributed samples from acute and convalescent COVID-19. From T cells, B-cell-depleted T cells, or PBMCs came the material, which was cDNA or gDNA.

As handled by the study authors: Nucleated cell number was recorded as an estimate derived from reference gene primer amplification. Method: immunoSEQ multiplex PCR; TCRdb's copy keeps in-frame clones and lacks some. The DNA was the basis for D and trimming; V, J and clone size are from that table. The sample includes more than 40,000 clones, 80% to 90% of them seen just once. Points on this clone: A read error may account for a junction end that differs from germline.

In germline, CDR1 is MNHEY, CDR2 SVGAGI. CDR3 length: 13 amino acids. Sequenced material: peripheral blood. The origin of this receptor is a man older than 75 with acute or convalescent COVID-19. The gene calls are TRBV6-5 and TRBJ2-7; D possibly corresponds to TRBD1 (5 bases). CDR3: CASRATGEWGWNF. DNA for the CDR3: TGTGCCAGCAGGGCTACAGGAGAGTGGGGTTGGAACTTC.